This T cell receptor (beta chain) was documented in a study of shared clonotypes between healthy human individuals. This clone was recorded a few times. The protocol was immunoSEQ multiplex PCR, while the TCRdb copy is restricted to in-frame clones and leaves out a portion. The profile shows 950,000 to 1,200,000 clones, around three quarters of them singletons. The germline V gene has CDR1 SGHKS and CDR2 YYEKEE (reference sequence). Trimming removed 1 base at V and 7 bases at J, with 11 bases between. This CDR3 has 13 amino acids. The chain joins TRBV5-5 to TRBJ1-1; no definite D call. The receptor was isolated from a man younger than 35 in good health. Some clones in this sample may be carry-over from other donors' samples. Material for sequencing was memory CD4+ T cells from PBMCs. Subset in this sample: CD45RA-negative fraction. The CDR3 is CASSLLVGLEAFF. CDR3 nucleotides: TGTGCCAGCAGCTTGTTGGTAGGGCTTGAAGCTTTCTTT.